Listed below are T cell receptor beta chains from one sample, sequenced in a study of prognosis after radiotherapy for stage I lung cancer. TCRdb recomputed calls from the multiplex PCR reads with MiXCR, one row per CDR3 protein. The sample shows some 35,000 distinct CDR3 sequences, around a third of them seen only once. Specimen: PBMCs, collected before or after stereotactic body radiation therapy (not recorded which). The receptors shown here come from a donor aged 50 or older with non-small cell lung cancer. CDR3s include the opening cysteine and the closing phenylalanine or tryptophan. The D gene is left open where the match is weak. Clone size, where shown, is once, few, many, or a class for clones that have expanded.

v_gene,abundance,d_gene,j_gene,CDR3nt,CDR3aa
TRBV6-1,.,.,TRBJ2-7,TGTGCCAGCAGTTCCCAACAGGGCTCCCCTGGCGAGCAGTACTTC,CASSSQQGSPGEQYF
TRBV3-1,many,.,TRBJ2-1,TGTGCCAGCAGCCAAGGCCTAGTACTTGGCAATGAGCAGTTCTTC,CASSQGLVLGNEQFF
TRBV19,many,TRBD2,TRBJ2-3,TGTGCCAGTAGTACCATACTAGCGGGGGGGACAGATACGCAGTATTTT,CASSTILAGGTDTQYF
TRBV3-1,.,.,TRBJ2-1,TGTGCCAGCAGCCAAGAGGCTAGCGAGGCGAAGCAGTTCTTC,CASSQEASEAKQFF
TRBV6-1,many,TRBD1,TRBJ2-2,TGTGCCAGCAGCCTTCGACAGGGGGCTGGCACCGGGGAGCTGTTTTTT,CASSLRQGAGTGELFF
TRBV13,many,.,TRBJ2-7,TGTGCCAGCAGCGCCCGAGGACCCCGGGACACAGTGAGCTCCTACGAGCAGTACTTC,CASSARGPRDTVSSYEQYF
TRBV28,many,.,TRBJ2-6,TGTGCCAGCAGTTCTAACAGTGGGGCCAACGTCCTGACTTTC,CASSSNSGANVLTF
TRBV13,.,TRBD1,TRBJ1-2,TGTGCCAGCAGCCGGGACAGACTTGGCTACACCTTC,CASSRDRLGYTF
TRBV11-3,many,.,TRBJ1-5,TGTGCCAGCAGCTTAGATCTGACATATCGACACAATCAGCCCCAGCATTTT,CASSLDLTYRHNQPQHF
TRBV19,.,.,TRBJ1-2,TGTGCCAGTAAACCATCACGGACAGTTCCATATTGCTACACCTTC,CASKPSRTVPYCYTF
TRBV19,many,.,TRBJ1-1,TGTGCCAGTAGTACATCCAGTGGGGCACAGAACACTGAAGCTTTCTTT,CASSTSSGAQNTEAFF
TRBV6-1,.,.,TRBJ2-7,TGTGCCAGCAGACAGGGCATTACCTCCTACGAGCATTACTTC,CASRQGITSYEHYF
TRBV5-1,.,.,TRBJ2-3,TGCGCCATCAGCTATACCGGGACTGCCAGCACAGGTACGCAGTATTTT,CAISYTGTASTGTQYF
TRBV6-1,many,.,TRBJ1-1,TGTGCCAGCAGTGAAGACCCGGGGGACACTGAAGCTTTCTTT,CASSEDPGDTEAFF
TRBV27,many,TRBD2,TRBJ2-7,TGTGCCAGCAGCCCCAAGGGTAGCGGGACCCGGGGCGAGCAGTACTTC,CASSPKGSGTRGEQYF
TRBV5-6,few,TRBD2,TRBJ2-5,TGTGCCAGCAGCTTGTGGGGACTAGCGGGTCAAGAGACCCAGTACTTC,CASSLWGLAGQETQYF
TRBV7-9,many,.,TRBJ1-1,TGTGCCAGCAGCCCGGCGGCAGGGACGGCCACTGAAGCTTTCTTT,CASSPAAGTATEAFF
TRBV20-1,many,TRBD1,TRBJ2-1,TGCAGTGCTAACACTCCGGGACAGGGTATCAATGAGCAGTTCTTC,CSANTPGQGINEQFF
TRBV30,many,.,TRBJ2-5,TGTGCCTGGAGTGGGACTACGGGGGAGACCCAGTACTTC,CAWSGTTGETQYF
TRBV4-3,.,TRBD2,TRBJ2-1,TGCGCCAGCAGCCAAGGACTAGCCAACAATGAGCAGTTCTTC,CASSQGLANNEQFF
TRBV7-8,.,.,TRBJ2-4,TGTGCCAGCAGCTTAGCTGCAGGGACCAAAAACATTCAGTACTTC,CASSLAAGTKNIQYF
TRBV19,.,TRBD2,TRBJ2-1,TGTGCCAGTAGTATAACTTATGGACTAGCGGGAGACAATGAGCAGTTCTTC,CASSITYGLAGDNEQFF
TRBV11-2,.,.,TRBJ2-1,TGTGCCAGCAGCTCCCATGTTGATGTCAGTTTGCACAATGAGCAGTTCTTC,CASSSHVDVSLHNEQFF
TRBV11-2,.,.,TRBJ1-2,TGTGCCAGCAGCTTTGGCACCTCTGGCGGCTACACATTC,CASSFGTSGGYTF
TRBV7-3,many,.,TRBJ2-2,TGTGCCAGCAGCGTTTCAGGGTCCGGGGAGCTGTTTTTT,CASSVSGSGELFF
TRBV6-5,.,.,TRBJ2-7,TGTGCCAGCAGTTGCTCGATCGGGGTCGGAAGGCCCGACTACGAGCAGTACTTC,CASSCSIGVGRPDYEQYF
TRBV12-3/TRBV12-4,.,.,TRBJ1-3,TGTGCCAGCAGTCCAAGAGTGACAGTGGGAAACACCATATATTTT,CASSPRVTVGNTIYF
TRBV18,.,.,TRBJ2-4,TGTGCCAGCTCACCGGAGGGCACAGGGATTAGGGCCAAAAACATTCAGTACTTC,CASSPEGTGIRAKNIQYF
TRBV3-1,many,.,TRBJ1-2,TGTGCCAGCAGGGATCGTTATGGCTACACCTTC,CASRDRYGYTF
TRBV20-1,many,.,TRBJ2-1,TGCAGTGCTTCTCAAGACACGTACAATGAGCAGTTCTTC,CSASQDTYNEQFF
TRBV18,many,TRBD1,TRBJ2-3,TGTGCCAGCTCAGCGCCGGGACAGGGGCCAGATACGCAGTATTTT,CASSAPGQGPDTQYF
TRBV7-3,.,.,TRBJ2-2,TGTGCCAGCAGCCATTCGGTTTCCGGGGAGCTGTTTTTT,CASSHSVSGELFF
TRBV4-2,many,TRBD2,TRBJ2-3,TGTGCCAGCAGTGCCAACCTAGCGGGGTACACAGATACGCAGTATTTT,CASSANLAGYTDTQYF
TRBV6-2/TRBV6-3,.,.,TRBJ1-2,TGTGCCAGCAGTTATCCTCGGTCTCTGGTGAACTATGGCTACACCTTC,CASSYPRSLVNYGYTF
TRBV6-4,.,.,TRBJ2-3,TGTGCCAGCAGTGACGTGGGGGGAAACCCAGATACGCAGTATTTT,CASSDVGGNPDTQYF
TRBV6-9,.,.,TRBJ1-6,TGTGCCAGCAGTTTCAATACTGAAGATAATTCACCCCTCCACTTT,CASSFNTEDNSPLHF
TRBV3-1,many,TRBD1,TRBJ1-5,TGTGCCAGCAGCCAAGATGGAGGGGGCGATCAGCCCCAGCATTTT,CASSQDGGGDQPQHF
TRBV3-1,many,.,TRBJ1-1,TGTGCCAGCAGCCCTTACCCGAAGAAGGGGTTGAACACTGAAGCTTTCTTT,CASSPYPKKGLNTEAFF
TRBV13,.,TRBD1,TRBJ2-7,TGTGCCAGCAGCTTAGCAGGACAGGAGCCCTACGAGCAGTACTTC,CASSLAGQEPYEQYF
TRBV19,many,TRBD2,TRBJ2-3,TGTGCCAGTAGTATAGGGACTGGTAGCGGGGGTTTCACAGATACGCAGTATTTT,CASSIGTGSGGFTDTQYF
TRBV28,many,.,TRBJ1-6,TGTGCCAGCAGTCACAGGAGCCCTAATTCACCCCTCCACTTT,CASSHRSPNSPLHF
TRBV6-1,.,.,TRBJ2-2,TGTGCCAGCAGACCCCTCCTTACAGGGATCGGGGAGCTGTTTTTT,CASRPLLTGIGELFF
TRBV9,many,.,TRBJ2-7,TGTGCCAGCAGCGTAGGCCTGGAGGACGAGCAGTACTTC,CASSVGLEDEQYF
TRBV7-9,many,.,TRBJ2-7,TGTGCCAGCAGCTGGAGCTCCTACGAGCAGTACTTC,CASSWSSYEQYF
TRBV12-3/TRBV12-4,many,.,TRBJ1-5,TGTGCCAGCAGTTTAGCTCAAGGTCAGCCCCAGCATTTT,CASSLAQGQPQHF